These 28 T cell receptor beta chains were all obtained from the same sample, sequenced in a study of T cells in Graves' hyperthyroidism and ophthalmopathy. Researchers took RNA transcripts and amplified the TCR beta CDR3 regions from them. HTBI primers drove first-round RT-PCR of the TCR CDR3. TCRdb used MiXCR to reprocess the multiplex PCR reads, holding one entry per CDR3 protein. The data contain 600,000 or so distinct CDR3 sequences, around 13% of them seen just once; the ten biggest clones take up around 13%. Sequenced sample: blood. All receptors come from a woman in her 50s with Graves' ophthalmopathy.

This clonotype has at least ten counts. The V call is TRBV7-8, the J call TRBJ2-7, with D perhaps matching TRBD1 (6 bases). CDR1 and CDR2 from the germline V gene are SGHVS and FQNEAQ. Trimming took off 3 bases at V and 7 bases at J, with 16 bases between the two ends. The CDR3 extends over 14 amino acids. The CDR3 is CASSLGLTGNEQYF. CDR3 nucleotide sequence: TGTGCCAGCAGCTTGGGTCTTACAGGGAATGAGCAGTACTTC.

This rearrangement joins TRBV6-1 to TRBJ1-5; a weak D match, TRBD1 (5 bases). The CDR3 covers 12 residues. Trimming cost V 6 bases and J 11 bases, with 14 bases left between them. Germline V CDR1 and CDR2: MNHNS, SASEGT. The CDR3 coding sequence is TGTGCCAGCAGCCCCTTGGGGGGGACCCAGCATTTT. It encodes CASSPLGGTQHF.

This clonotype was detected many times. The chain has TRBV7-2 and TRBJ1-5; 7 bases fit TRBD1. CDR3 length: 15 amino acids. V was clipped by 3 bases and J by 2 bases; unmatched bases: 4. Germline CDR1 SGHTA, CDR2 FQGNSA. Here the CDR3 reads CASSLGQPGNQPQHF. In DNA form, the CDR3 reads TGTGCCAGCAGCTTGGGACAGCCAGGCAATCAGCCCCAGCATTTT.

Details on this clonotype: Germline and junction disagree at one end, which may indicate a read error. CDR3 protein: CASSQVPGLGSPLHF. For the CDR3, the DNA is TGCGCCAGCAGCCAAGTGCCAGGGTTAGGATCACCCCTCCACTTC. The chain employs TRBV4-3 and TRBJ2-5, with a weak D call TRBD1 (5 bases). From germline, CDR1 is LGHNA and CDR2 YSLEER. The CDR3 length is 15 residues.

The table lists this clonotype with a few counts. J is TRBJ2-7 and V is TRBV20-1; 8 nucleotides align to TRBD1. Germline V gives CDR1 DFQATT, CDR2 SNEGSKA (reference sequence). V trimming: 5 bases; J trimming: 2 bases; junction bases outside the gene matches: 14. The CDR3 is made up of 16 amino acids. The chain's CDR3 is CSAGQGLLQGTYEQYF. The CDR3 coding sequence is TGCAGTGCTGGACAGGGTTTACTTCAGGGAACCTACGAGCAGTACTTC.

Ten or more counts support this clonotype. This chain joins TRBV5-8 and TRBJ1-1; D is unresolved. The CDR3 covers 15 residues. Trimming stripped 4 bases from V and 4 bases from J, with 17 bases between. CDR1 is SGHTS and CDR2 is YDEGEE in the germline V gene. DNA of the CDR3: TGTGCCAGCAGCCTTTCGGGCCATACCCGCACTGAAGCTTTCTTT. Protein: CASSLSGHTRTEAFF.

This clonotype has ten or more counts. CDR3 region: CASSRTGGPTDTQYF. The CDR3 region has the DNA TGTGCCAGCAGCCGGACAGGGGGCCCCACAGATACGCAGTATTTT. J is TRBJ2-3 and V is TRBV7-3; 11 bases fit TRBD1. This CDR3 comprises 15 residues. Germline trimming cut 5 bases from V and 2 bases from J; bases unmatched to any gene: 3. Germline V gives CDR1 SGHTA, CDR2 FQGTGA.

This clonotype was recorded many times. The rearrangement links TRBV10-2 to TRBJ2-7; TRBD2 agrees at 7 bases. Germline lookup yields CDR1 WSHSY and CDR2 SAAADI. This CDR3 is 13 amino acids long. Germline trimming cut 7 bases from V and 2 bases from J; bases unmatched to any gene: 5. CDR3 DNA sequence: TGCGCCAGCAACCTGGGGGGGACCTACGAGCAGTACTTC. It is translated as CASNLGGTYEQYF.

The chain employs TRBV11-3 and TRBJ2-1; 12 bases map to TRBD2. The ends lost 1 base at V and 7 bases at J; junction bases unmatched: 8. The CDR3 spans 17 residues. The germline V gene has CDR1 SGHNT and CDR2 YENEEA. CDR3 protein: CASSLVTLAGGRNEQFF. Written as DNA, the CDR3 is TGTGCCAGCAGCTTAGTAACGCTAGCGGGAGGGCGTAATGAGCAGTTCTTC.

This rearrangement joins TRBV9 to TRBJ1-3; D unresolved. This CDR3 spans 15 amino acids. Trimming pared 4 bases from V and 3 bases from J, leaving 14 bases between. Germline V CDR1 and CDR2: SGDLS, YYNGEE. This CDR3 is CASSPTQSLGNTIYF. Here the CDR3 DNA reads TGTGCCAGCAGCCCTACCCAGTCCCTTGGAAACACCATATATTTT.

The table lists this clonotype with many counts. This chain joins TRBV6-1 and TRBJ2-5; maybe TRBD2 (5 bases). Germline assignment: CDR1 MNHNS and CDR2 SASEGT. The ends were cut back, 7 bases at V and 4 bases at J, with 31 bases in the middle. This CDR3 has 19 amino acids. CDR3: CASIPSSQLALPLGETQYF. DNA of the CDR3: TGTGCCAGCATCCCTTCGTCCCAGCTAGCCCTTCCCCTCGGAGAGACCCAGTACTTC.

In its sample, this clonotype was seen many times. Written as DNA, the CDR3 is TGCGCCAGCAGCGCTCGGGGACGAGGAGGCTCCTACAATGAGCAGTTCTTC. Translation: CASSARGRGGSYNEQFF. This chain uses TRBV5-1 with TRBJ2-1; D possibly uses TRBD1 or TRBD2 (5 bases each). CDR1 is SGHRS, CDR2 YFSETQ, per germline. The V end was cut by 4 bases, the J end by 0 bases, with 17 bases between. CDR3 length: 17 amino acids.

In its sample, this clonotype was seen many times. This chain uses TRBV11-2 with TRBJ2-7; 10 bases fit TRBD2. CDR3 size: 15 residues. The germline gives CDR1 SGHAT, CDR2 FQNNGV. V shed 0 bases, J shed 2 bases, and the junction held 1 base outside the gene matches. For the CDR3, the DNA is TGTGCCAGCAGCTTAGAACTAGCGGGACCCTACGAGCAGTACTTC. This encodes CASSLELAGPYEQYF.

In its sample, this clonotype was seen a few times. This sequence joins TRBV18 and TRBJ2-5, with D perhaps matching TRBD2 (7 bases). The CDR3 consists of 15 residues. The germline V and J ends were trimmed by 3 bases and 1 base, with 12 bases remaining between them. Germline loops: CDR1 KGHSH, CDR2 LQKENI. CDR3 bases: TGTGCCAGCTCACCGGGGGGGCCTCTCCAAGAGACCCAGTACTTC. Protein product: CASSPGGPLQETQYF.

DNA of the CDR3: TGTGCCAGCAGCTTAGGGTTCATGAACACTGAAGCTTTCTTT. Its translation is CASSLGFMNTEAFF. The chain is built from TRBV7-2 and TRBJ1-1; D is unresolved. Trimming stripped 1 base from V and 0 bases from J, with 6 bases between. Germline CDR1 is SGHTA and CDR2 is FQGNSA. The CDR3 has 14 residues.

This clonotype has a count of ten or more. The J gene is TRBJ1-2, the V gene TRBV7-9; D ambiguous. CDR1 and CDR2 (germline): SEHNR, FQNEAQ (reference sequence). This CDR3 contains 15 residues. Trimming took off 1 base at V and 0 bases at J, with 9 bases between the two ends. CDR3 region: CASSLVAGPNYGYTF. The DNA for the CDR3 is TGTGCCAGCAGCTTAGTGGCAGGTCCTAACTATGGCTACACCTTC.

This clonotype occurred many times. V is TRBV29-1 and J is TRBJ1-1; D ambiguous. Between the trimmed V and J ends, which lost 6 bases and 1 base, there was a span of 9 bases. In germline, CDR1 is SQVTM, CDR2 ANQGSEA. This CDR3 spans 12 amino acids. The CDR3 is CSVQKTNTEAFF. CDR3 nucleotide sequence: TGCAGCGTCCAAAAAACGAACACTGAAGCTTTCTTT.

Many counts were recorded for this clonotype. The chain is built from TRBV5-1 and TRBJ2-1, with 10 nucleotides matching TRBD2. After removal of 1 base from V and 5 bases from J, the junction contained 3 bases not matched to a gene. Germline V gene lookup returns CDR1 SGHRS and CDR2 YFSETQ. This CDR3 has 15 amino acids. CDR3 DNA sequence: TGCGCCAGCAGCTTGTGGACTAGCGGACACAATGAGCAGTTCTTC. Its protein is CASSLWTSGHNEQFF.

V usage is TRBV7-3 and J usage is TRBJ2-1; TRBD2 is a possible D gene (6 bases). Per germline, CDR1 SGHTA and CDR2 FQGTGA. The CDR3 runs 14 residues. V dropped 1 base and J dropped 4 bases, with 8 bases sitting between them. CDR3 DNA sequence: TGTGCCAGCAGCTTAATGGGACTTTACAATGAGCAGTTCTTC. It is translated as CASSLMGLYNEQFF.

This sequence joins TRBV9 and TRBJ2-5; the D gene is possibly TRBD2 (6 bases). The CDR3 sequence is 15 residues long. From germline, CDR1 is SGDLS and CDR2 YYNGEE. V lost 4 bases, J lost 3 bases, and 16 bases lay in between. CDR3 bases: TGTGCCAGCAGCCCTTCAGGGACTCATAAAGAGACCCAGTACTTC. This sequence encodes CASSPSGTHKETQYF.

A few counts support this clonotype. The chain couples TRBV9 to TRBJ1-1; D is uncertain. Germline-derived CDR1 and CDR2 are SGDLS and YYNGEE. The CDR3 extends over 15 amino acids. V gave up 0 bases and J gave up 1 base, with 10 bases separating them. CDR3 in DNA: TGTGCCAGCAGCGTAGGGGTAGGAGGGAACACTGAAGCTTTCTTT. Protein: CASSVGVGGNTEAFF.

This clonotype was observed many times. The CDR3 DNA sequence: TGCAGTGCTAGAGAGAGGTGGACTGAAGCTTTCTTT. Its protein product is CSARERWTEAFF. V and J are TRBV20-1 and TRBJ1-1; no firm D call. The CDR3 is 12 residues long. V was pared by 0 bases and J by 5 bases, with 7 bases between. The V gene's germline CDR1 is DFQATT and CDR2 SNEGSKA (reference sequence).

This clonotype occurred many times. J is TRBJ1-2 and V is TRBV28, with 10 bases aligning to TRBD1. The CDR3 contains 15 residues. CDR1 is MDHEN and CDR2 is SYDVKM in the germline V gene. Trimming removed 4 bases from V and 5 bases from J; junction bases left unmatched: 7. The CDR3 loop is CASSSGQGIAYGYTF. CDR3 DNA sequence: TGTGCCAGCAGTTCGGGACAGGGGATCGCATATGGCTACACCTTC.

In its sample, this clonotype was seen many times. This sequence joins TRBV3-1 and TRBJ2-7; 11 positions agree with TRBD1. Unmatched junction bases numbered 6, after V lost 4 bases and J lost 7 bases. CDR1 is LGHDT and CDR2 is YNNKEL in the germline V gene (reference sequence). The CDR3 contains 14 residues. The CDR3 here is CASSRRDRGWEQYF. CDR3 coding DNA: TGTGCCAGCAGCCGCCGGGACAGGGGGTGGGAGCAGTACTTC.

This clonotype appeared many times. V gene TRBV3-1 combines with J gene TRBJ2-7, with D possibly TRBD2 on 6 matching bases. V shed 0 bases and J shed 0 bases, with 12 bases lying between them. Germline loops: CDR1 LGHDT, CDR2 YNNKEL (reference sequence). CDR3 size: 16 residues. The CDR3 protein is CASSQDTGDLSYEQYF. The CDR3, as DNA: TGTGCCAGCAGCCAAGATACGGGGGATCTCTCCTACGAGCAGTACTTC.

Remarks on this clonotype: A read error may be the cause here, since a much bigger clone is one base away. The rearrangement links TRBV7-9 to TRBJ1-1; possibly TRBD1 for D (5 bases). The CDR3 spans 15 residues. Trimming took off 4 bases at V and 3 bases at J, with 15 bases between the two ends. CDR1 SEHNR and CDR2 FQNEAQ come from the germline V gene (reference sequence). CDR3 amino acids: CASSWGDGGDTEAFF. In DNA, the CDR3 is TGTGCCAGCAGCTGGGGGGATGGGGGGGACACTGAAGCTTTCTTT.

This clonotype was recorded many times. The chain links TRBV27 to TRBJ1-5; no firm D call. CDR3 length: 13 residues. CDR1 and CDR2 from the germline V gene are MNHEY and SMNVEV (reference sequence). Trimming left V 6 bases short and J 2 bases short, with 8 bases between. In DNA, the CDR3 is TGTGCCAGCAGGAGGGATGGCAATCAGCCCCAGCATTTT. This gives the protein CASRRDGNQPQHF.

This clonotype was observed a few times. V is TRBV10-3 and J is TRBJ2-3, with D possibly TRBD1 on 6 matching bases. Germline assignment: CDR1 ENHRY and CDR2 SYGVKD. The length of the CDR3 is 15 residues. Trimming removed 6 bases from V and 2 bases from J, with 15 bases in between. The DNA for the CDR3 is TGTGCCATCAGGGTTATCACAGGGTCCACAGATACGCAGTATTTT. Its translation is CAIRVITGSTDTQYF.